Below, 27 T cell receptor beta chains from the same sample are listed, as sequenced in a study of identical twins. TCRdb called the 5' RACE reads again in MiXCR, with one record for every CDR3 protein. Among about 240,000 distinct CDR3 sequences listed, over 9.5% were seen once. Sequencing was performed on memory T cells sorted from blood. These receptors originate from a man in his fifties or sixties in good health.

This clonotype was observed a handful of times. The genes are TRBV20-1 and TRBJ2-1, with 10 positions matching TRBD2. Germline values: CDR1 DFQATT, CDR2 SNEGSKA (reference sequence). After removal of 0 bases from V and 14 bases from J, the junction contained 16 bases not matched to a gene. CDR3 length equals 16 residues. CDR3 DNA sequence: TGCAGTGCTAGAGAGTTTTCAGCTAGCGGGAGAGGGGGTGAGTTCTTC. Translating it yields CSAREFSASGRGGEFF.

This clonotype was detected a few times. CDR3 loop: CSVARGANTGELFF. CDR3 DNA sequence: TGCAGCGTTGCAAGGGGCGCGAACACCGGGGAGCTGTTTTTT. This chain uses TRBV29-1 with TRBJ2-2, with D possibly TRBD1 on 5 matching bases. V was clipped by 4 bases and J by 0 bases, with 9 bases between them. The germline gives CDR1 SQVTM, CDR2 ANQGSEA. This CDR3 contains 14 residues.

This clonotype was seen repeatedly, ten times or more. The chain joins TRBV14 to TRBJ1-6, with 7 bases lining up with TRBD1. The CDR3 consists of 14 residues. J was trimmed by 4 bases and V by 5 bases; bases with no gene match: 2. The germline V gene has CDR1 SGHDN and CDR2 FVKESK. The CDR3 nucleotides read TGTGCCAGCAGCGAGACAGGGTATAATTCACCCCTCCACTTT. Protein: CASSETGYNSPLHF.

A few counts support this clonotype. The chain couples TRBV6-5 to TRBJ2-1; the match to TRBD2 covers 11 bases. V lost 0 bases and J lost 7; bases outside the gene matches: 2. The germline V gene has CDR1 MNHEY and CDR2 SVGAGI. The CDR3 is 15 amino acids. CDR3 nucleotide sequence: TGTGCCAGCAGTTACTCTTCTAGCGGGAGGAATGAGCAGTTCTTC. It encodes CASSYSSSGRNEQFF.

This clonotype was observed at least ten times. CDR3 residues: CASSHATYEQYF. The CDR3, as DNA: TGTGCCAGCAGCCATGCGACGTACGAGCAGTACTTC. The chain joins TRBV28 to TRBJ2-7, with unresolved D. Trimming shortened V by 6 bases and J by 4 bases, and 10 bases separated the two germline ends. The V gene's germline CDR1 is MDHEN and CDR2 SYDVKM. This CDR3 has 12 residues.

This clonotype was recorded at least ten times. CDR3 DNA: TGTGCCATCAGTGAGTCTTGGGCAGCTAGCTCCTACAATGAGCAGTTCTTC. This gives the protein CAISESWAASSYNEQFF. The chain combines TRBV10-3 with TRBJ2-1, with no clear D. Germline lookup yields CDR1 ENHRY and CDR2 SYGVKD. The V end was cut by 0 bases, the J end by 0 bases, with 12 bases between. The CDR3 runs to 17 residues.

The V and J genes are TRBV12-3 or TRBV12-4 and TRBJ2-1; 7 bases align to TRBD2. V trimming: 5 bases; J trimming: 5 bases; junction bases outside the gene matches: 12. The CDR3 totals 16 residues. The CDR3 here is CASSSSGFRIDNEQFF. DNA of the CDR3: TGTGCCAGCAGTAGTAGCGGGTTCAGGATAGACAATGAGCAGTTCTTC.

At least ten counts were recorded for this clonotype. This chain joins TRBV24-1 and TRBJ2-2; perhaps D is TRBD1 or TRBD2 (5 bases each). Trimming removed 0 bases at V and 1 base at J, with 11 bases between. The germline gives CDR1 KGHDR, CDR2 SFDVKD. The CDR3 length is 17 residues. CDR3 bases: TGTGCCACCAGTGATTTGCTAGGGACCCAGAACACCGGGGAGCTGTTTTTT. It specifies CATSDLLGTQNTGELFF.

This clonotype has ten or more counts. The CDR3 coding sequence is TGTGCCAGCAGCACCCCAACACGGAACACTGAAGCTTTCTTT. This encodes CASSTPTRNTEAFF. The chain couples TRBV7-9 to TRBJ1-1, with unresolved D. This CDR3 is 14 amino acids long. Germline CDR1 reads SEHNR; CDR2 reads FQNEAQ (reference sequence). The V and J ends lost 5 bases and 1 base respectively, with 11 bases between them. The full variable domain, rest sourced from reference TRBV7-9 and TRBJ1-1, is DTGVSQNPRHKITKRGQNVTFRCDPISEHNRLYWYRQTLGQGPEFLTYFQNEAQLEKSRLLSDRFSAERPKGSFSTLEIQRTEQGDSAMYLCASSTPTRNTEAFFGQGTRLTVV.

V gene TRBV19 combines with J gene TRBJ2-7; TRBD1 aligns across 8 bases. Unmatched junction bases numbered 8, after V lost 5 bases and J lost 5 bases. The CDR3 spans 14 residues. Germline V gives CDR1 LNHDA, CDR2 SQIVND (reference sequence). CDR3 sequence reads: CASSSGQGVDEQYF. The CDR3 DNA reads as TGTGCCAGTAGTTCAGGACAGGGAGTGGACGAGCAGTACTTC.

This clonotype was counted many times. V is TRBV20-1 and J is TRBJ2-5, with TRBD2 identical over 13 bases. Germline CDR1 and CDR2: DFQATT and SNEGSKA (reference sequence). V dropped 6 bases and J dropped 6; count of bases not matched to a gene: 13. This CDR3 region has 16 residues. CDR3 in amino acids: CSAKGWTSGRGKTQYF. The CDR3 bases are TGCAGTGCAAAGGGGTGGACTAGCGGGAGAGGGAAGACCCAGTACTTC.

This clonotype was seen a few times. V and J are TRBV3-1 and TRBJ1-1, with D tentatively TRBD1 (6 bases). This CDR3 has 13 residues. V was cut by 8 bases and J by 3 bases, with 13 bases left in between. Per germline, CDR1 LGHDT and CDR2 YNNKEL (reference sequence). CDR3 nucleotides: TGTGCCAGCCGGGACTCAGGGGACACTGAAGCTTTCTTT. Encoded protein: CASRDSGDTEAFF.

This clonotype has just a few counts. This chain uses TRBV10-3 with TRBJ2-1; 8 positions match TRBD1. V lost 6 bases, J lost 3 bases, and 4 bases stayed unmatched. The CDR3 has 14 residues. CDR1 and CDR2 from the germline V gene are ENHRY and SYGVKD. CDR3 protein: CAIRTGGNYNEQFF. The CDR3 DNA reads as TGTGCCATCAGAACAGGGGGGAACTACAATGAGCAGTTCTTC.

V usage is TRBV6-2 or TRBV6-3 and J usage is TRBJ2-2, with a weak D call TRBD2 (7 bases). This CDR3 has 14 residues. Trimming left V 7 bases short and J 3 bases short, with 12 bases between. CDR1 is MNHEY and CDR2 is SVGEGT in the germline V gene. CDR3 amino acids: CASKRGGDTGELFF. The DNA for the CDR3 is TGTGCCAGCAAAAGGGGGGGAGACACCGGGGAGCTGTTTTTT.

This clonotype showed up many times. The V call is TRBV7-2, the J call TRBJ2-2, with TRBD1 as a possible D gene (6 bases). The CDR3 totals 15 residues. Germline V gives CDR1 SGHTA, CDR2 FQGNSA. V shed 7 bases and J shed 5 bases, with 17 bases lying between them. CDR3 sequence reads: CASTQGTLKTGELFF. As DNA, the CDR3 is TGTGCCAGCACACAGGGTACCCTTAAGACCGGGGAGCTGTTTTTT.

The table lists this clonotype with many counts. This chain links TRBV7-3 with TRBJ2-1, with 11 bases lining up with TRBD2. Germline V gives CDR1 SGHTA, CDR2 FQGTGA. CDR3 length: 17 residues. V was clipped by 3 bases and J by 5 bases; unmatched bases: 9. CDR3 protein: CASSLNFRLAGNNEQFF. In DNA, the CDR3 is TGTGCCAGCAGCTTGAACTTCCGACTAGCGGGAAACAATGAGCAGTTCTTC.

V and J are TRBV6-2 or TRBV6-3 and TRBJ1-6; D not resolved. Germline values: CDR1 MNHEY, CDR2 SVGEGT. The CDR3 has 13 residues. The V and J ends lost 6 bases and 14 bases respectively, with 17 bases between them. CDR3 nucleotides: TGTGCCAGCAGCCCTACCACCTACACGGCCCTCCACTTT. This encodes CASSPTTYTALHF.

This clonotype was recorded a few times. This rearrangement joins TRBV6-1 to TRBJ1-6; TRBD1 might be the D (5 bases). The CDR3 runs to 14 residues. With 8 bases removed from V and 5 bases from J, the gap between germline ends came to 13 bases. The germline gives CDR1 MNHNS, CDR2 SASEGT. CDR3 DNA: TGTGCCAGCGGGGCCAACAGGAATAATTCACCCCTCCACTTT. Amino acid sequence: CASGANRNNSPLHF.

This clonotype was detected a few times. The rearrangement joins TRBV9 to TRBJ2-3, with TRBD2 matching over 8 bases. The junction had 11 bases not matched to a gene; V was cut back by 7 bases and J by 4 bases. The CDR3 runs to 15 residues. The germline V gene encodes CDR1 SGDLS and CDR2 YYNGEE. As DNA, the CDR3 is TGTGCCAGCGGGCATAGCGGGGCCGAAGCAGATACGCAGTATTTT. Protein: CASGHSGAEADTQYF.

This clonotype has just a few counts. This rearrangement joins TRBV20-1 to TRBJ2-5; 9 bases fit TRBD2. The V gene end was trimmed by 5 bases and the J gene end by 7 bases; junction bases not matched to a gene: 20. CDR1 is DFQATT, CDR2 SNEGSKA, per germline (reference sequence). The CDR3 runs 17 residues. The DNA for the CDR3 is TGCAGTGCTGGGGGTGGGCTAGCGGGGCCTTACGTAGGGACCCAGTACTTC. Translated: CSAGGGLAGPYVGTQYF.

This clonotype appeared many times. The chain combines TRBV20-1 with TRBJ2-1; 9 bases map to TRBD2. CDR3 size: 15 residues. V was clipped by 5 bases and J by 0 bases; unmatched bases: 5. Germline CDR1 DFQATT, CDR2 SNEGSKA (reference sequence). The CDR3 loop reads CSAPGTSSSYNEQFF. The CDR3, as DNA: TGCAGTGCTCCTGGGACTAGCAGCTCCTACAATGAGCAGTTCTTC.

This chain joins TRBV2 and TRBJ2-3; D gene unclear. The CDR3 consists of 14 residues. V was pared by 0 bases and J by 10 bases, with 14 bases between. Germline CDR1 and CDR2: SNHLY and FYNNEI. CDR3 loop: CASSEAVGRWAQYF. CDR3 sequence (DNA): TGTGCCAGCAGTGAAGCGGTTGGCCGATGGGCGCAGTATTTT. The full variable domain, in which reference TRBV2 and TRBJ2-3 provide the parts outside the CDR3, is EPEVTQTPSHQVTQMGQEVILRCVPISNHLYFYWYRQILGQKVEFLVSFYNNEISEKSEIFDDQFSVERPDGSNFTLKIRSTKLEDSAMYFCASSEAVGRWAQYFGPGTRLTVL.

This clonotype was seen only a few times. CDR3: CASSFWGQSGELFF. The CDR3 bases are TGTGCCAGCAGCTTTTGGGGGCAAAGCGGGGAGCTGTTTTTT. The rearrangement uses TRBV5-6 and TRBJ2-2; D may be TRBD1 (6 bases). The CDR3 has 14 amino acids. CDR1 and CDR2 from the germline V gene are SGHDT and YYEEEE. V was clipped by 2 bases and J by 7 bases, with 12 bases between them.

This clonotype has just a few counts. This chain links TRBV19 with TRBJ2-7; TRBD1 matches 9 bases. The ends lost 5 bases at V and 2 bases at J; junction bases unmatched: 4. The CDR3 is 14 amino acids. Germline CDR1 reads LNHDA; CDR2 reads SQIVND (reference sequence). CDR3 coding DNA: TGTGCCAGTAGTCCCTGGGACAGGGCCTACGAGCAGTACTTC. Translation: CASSPWDRAYEQYF.

With regard to this clonotype: This may be a read error, as it is one base from a much larger clone. The rearrangement links TRBV7-2 to TRBJ2-1; 9 nucleotides align to TRBD2. This CDR3 contains 15 residues. Germline CDR1 is SGHTA and CDR2 is FQGNSA. CDR3 bases: TGTGCCTGCAGCTCTATGACTAGCGGCTACAATGAGCAGTTCTTC. This gives the protein CACSSMTSGYNEQFF.

This clonotype was picked up many times. This chain connects TRBV4-2 to TRBJ2-3; D unresolved. Trimming pared 0 bases from V and 6 bases from J, leaving 7 bases between. The germline CDR1 and CDR2 sequences are LGHNA and YNFKEQ. This CDR3 is 13 amino acids long. CDR3 in amino acids: CASSQEVPDTQYF. DNA for the CDR3: TGTGCCAGCAGCCAAGAGGTTCCCGATACGCAGTATTTT.

This clonotype has a count of ten or more. The rearrangement uses TRBV29-1 and TRBJ2-1; 8 nucleotides agree with TRBD2. The germline V gene encodes CDR1 SQVTM and CDR2 ANQGSEA. This CDR3 has 14 amino acids. Trimming took 3 bases from V and 5 from J; bases not matched to a gene: 6. CDR3: CSVDIGTRDNEQFF. Written as DNA, the CDR3 is TGCAGCGTTGACATCGGGACTAGGGACAATGAGCAGTTCTTC.